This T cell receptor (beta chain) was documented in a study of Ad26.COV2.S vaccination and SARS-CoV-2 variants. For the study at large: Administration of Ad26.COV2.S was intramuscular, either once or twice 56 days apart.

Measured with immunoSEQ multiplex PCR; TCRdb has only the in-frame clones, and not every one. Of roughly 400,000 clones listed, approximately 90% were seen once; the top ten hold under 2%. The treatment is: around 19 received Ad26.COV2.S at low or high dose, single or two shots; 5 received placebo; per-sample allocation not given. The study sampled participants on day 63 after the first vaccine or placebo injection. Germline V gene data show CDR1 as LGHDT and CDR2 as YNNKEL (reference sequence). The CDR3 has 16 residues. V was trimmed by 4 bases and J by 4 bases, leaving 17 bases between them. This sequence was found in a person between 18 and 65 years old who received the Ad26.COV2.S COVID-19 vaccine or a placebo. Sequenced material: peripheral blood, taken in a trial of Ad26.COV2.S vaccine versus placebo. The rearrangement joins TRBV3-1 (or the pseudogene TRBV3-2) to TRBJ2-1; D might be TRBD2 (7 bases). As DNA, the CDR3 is TGTGCCAGCAGCCCCAGGGGAGGGATGGTGTACAATGAGCAGTTCTTC. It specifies CASSPRGGMVYNEQFF.